This TCR beta chain was retrieved from a study of response to subunit inactivated influenza vaccine. Study-wide points: Each seasonal influenza vaccination recruits few new T cells, the authors suggested.

V shed 1 base, J shed 5 bases, and the junction held 0 bases outside the gene matches. The CDR3 length is 15 residues. Germline CDR1 and CDR2: LGHNA and YNFKEQ. TCRdb itself ran the RT-PCR reads through MiXCR, one entry per CDR3 protein. The profile shows approximately 520,000 distinct CDR3 sequences, more than 15% of them singletons. As regards this clonotype: Its antigen is still unknown.

The chain carries TRBV4-2 and TRBJ2-1, with 12 bases lining up with TRBD2. The TCR comes from a man between 45 and 75 years old who received an inactivated influenza vaccine. The sequencing used CD4+ T cells sorted from PBMCs, collected about 24 months after vaccination. The CDR3 nucleotides are TGTGCCAGCAGCCAAGGGACTAGCGGGGACAATGAGCAGTTCTTC. Encoded protein: CASSQGTSGDNEQFF.